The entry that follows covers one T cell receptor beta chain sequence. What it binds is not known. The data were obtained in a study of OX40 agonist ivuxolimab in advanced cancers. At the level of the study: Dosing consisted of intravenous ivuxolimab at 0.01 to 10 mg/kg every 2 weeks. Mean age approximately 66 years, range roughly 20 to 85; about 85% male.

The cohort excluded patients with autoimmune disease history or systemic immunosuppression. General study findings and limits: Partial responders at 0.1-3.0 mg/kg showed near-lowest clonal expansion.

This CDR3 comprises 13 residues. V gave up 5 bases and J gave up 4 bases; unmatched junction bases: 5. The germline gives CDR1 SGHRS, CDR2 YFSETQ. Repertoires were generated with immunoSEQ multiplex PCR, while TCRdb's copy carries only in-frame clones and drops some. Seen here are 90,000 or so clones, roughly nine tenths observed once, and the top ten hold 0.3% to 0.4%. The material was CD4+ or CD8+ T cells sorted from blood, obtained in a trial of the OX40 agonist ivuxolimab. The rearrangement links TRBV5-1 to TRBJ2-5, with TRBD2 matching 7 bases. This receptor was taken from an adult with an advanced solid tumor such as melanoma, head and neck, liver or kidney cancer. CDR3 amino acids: CASRLGGRETQYF. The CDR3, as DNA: TGCGCCAGCAGACTGGGGGGGAGAGAGACCCAGTACTTC.